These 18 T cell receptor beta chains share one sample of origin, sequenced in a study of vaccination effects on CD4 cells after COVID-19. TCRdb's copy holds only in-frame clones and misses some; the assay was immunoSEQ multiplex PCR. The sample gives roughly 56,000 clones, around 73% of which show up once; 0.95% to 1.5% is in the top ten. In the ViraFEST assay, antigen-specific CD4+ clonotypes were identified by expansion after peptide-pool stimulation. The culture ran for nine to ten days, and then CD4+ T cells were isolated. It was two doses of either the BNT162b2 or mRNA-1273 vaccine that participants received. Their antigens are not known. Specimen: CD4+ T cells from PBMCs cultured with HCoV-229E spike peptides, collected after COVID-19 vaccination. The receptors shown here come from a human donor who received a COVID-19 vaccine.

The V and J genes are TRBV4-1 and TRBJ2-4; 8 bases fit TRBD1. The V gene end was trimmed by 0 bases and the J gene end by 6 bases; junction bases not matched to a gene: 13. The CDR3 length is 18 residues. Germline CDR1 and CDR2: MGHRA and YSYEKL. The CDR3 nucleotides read TGCGCCAGCAGCCAAGATCGGGGTGGGGACAGGTGGGGAAACATTCAGTACTTC. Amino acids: CASSQDRGGDRWGNIQYF.

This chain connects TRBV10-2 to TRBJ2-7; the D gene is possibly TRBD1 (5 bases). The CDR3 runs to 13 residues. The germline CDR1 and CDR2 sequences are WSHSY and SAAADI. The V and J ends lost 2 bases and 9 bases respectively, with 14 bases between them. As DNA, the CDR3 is TGCGCCAGCAGTGAGGCGCCTGGGGCAGGGCAGTACGTC. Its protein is CASSEAPGAGQYV.

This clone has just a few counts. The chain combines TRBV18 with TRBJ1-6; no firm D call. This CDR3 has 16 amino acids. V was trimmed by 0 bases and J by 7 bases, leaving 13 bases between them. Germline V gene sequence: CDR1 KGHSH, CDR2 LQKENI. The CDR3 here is CASSPPLPGRNSPLHF. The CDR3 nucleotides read TGTGCCAGCTCACCACCTCTACCCGGACGGAATTCACCCCTCCACTTT. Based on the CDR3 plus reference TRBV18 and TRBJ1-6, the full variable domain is NAGVMQNPRHLVRRRGQEARLRCSPMKGHSHVYWYRQLPEEGLKFMVYLQKENIIDESGMPKERFSAEFPKEGPSILRIQQVVRGDSAAYFCASSPPLPGRNSPLHFGNGTRLTVT.

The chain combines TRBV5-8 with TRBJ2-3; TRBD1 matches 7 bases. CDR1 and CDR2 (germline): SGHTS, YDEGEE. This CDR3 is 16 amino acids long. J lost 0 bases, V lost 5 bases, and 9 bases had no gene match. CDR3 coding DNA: TGTGCCAGCAGACGGACAGGCGACTCTAGCACAGATACGCAGTATTTT. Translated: CASRRTGDSSTDTQYF.

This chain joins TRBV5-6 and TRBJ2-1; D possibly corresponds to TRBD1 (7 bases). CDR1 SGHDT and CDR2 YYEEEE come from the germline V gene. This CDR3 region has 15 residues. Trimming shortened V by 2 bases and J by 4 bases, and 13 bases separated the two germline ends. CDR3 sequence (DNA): TGTGCCAGCAGCTTCGCGGGACAGCGGTACAATGAGCAGTTCTTC. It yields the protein CASSFAGQRYNEQFF.

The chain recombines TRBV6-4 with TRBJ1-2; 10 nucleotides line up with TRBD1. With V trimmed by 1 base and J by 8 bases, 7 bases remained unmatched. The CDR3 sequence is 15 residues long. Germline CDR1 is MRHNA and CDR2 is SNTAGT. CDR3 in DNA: TGTGCCAGCAGTGACTTGCCGGGACAGGGGTACGGCTACACCTTC. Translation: CASSDLPGQGYGYTF.

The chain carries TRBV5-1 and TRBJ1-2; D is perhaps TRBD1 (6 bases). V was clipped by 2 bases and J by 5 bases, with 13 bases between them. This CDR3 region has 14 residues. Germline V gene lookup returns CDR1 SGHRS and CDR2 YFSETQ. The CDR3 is CASSLGQPGYGYTF. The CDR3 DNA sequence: TGCGCCAGCAGCTTAGGACAGCCTGGGTATGGCTACACCTTC.

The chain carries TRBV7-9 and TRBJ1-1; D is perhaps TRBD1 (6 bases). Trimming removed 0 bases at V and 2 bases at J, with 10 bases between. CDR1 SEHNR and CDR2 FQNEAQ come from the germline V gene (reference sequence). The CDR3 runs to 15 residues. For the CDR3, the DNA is TGTGCCAGCAGCTTAGCGGACAGAGGAAACACTGAAGCTTTCTTT. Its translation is CASSLADRGNTEAFF.

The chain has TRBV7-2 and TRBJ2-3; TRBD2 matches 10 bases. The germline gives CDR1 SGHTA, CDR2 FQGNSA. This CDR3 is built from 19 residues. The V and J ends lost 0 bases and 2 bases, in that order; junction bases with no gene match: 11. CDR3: CASSLAGPSGGGHTDTQYF. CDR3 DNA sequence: TGTGCCAGCAGCTTAGCAGGCCCTAGCGGGGGTGGACACACAGATACGCAGTATTTT.

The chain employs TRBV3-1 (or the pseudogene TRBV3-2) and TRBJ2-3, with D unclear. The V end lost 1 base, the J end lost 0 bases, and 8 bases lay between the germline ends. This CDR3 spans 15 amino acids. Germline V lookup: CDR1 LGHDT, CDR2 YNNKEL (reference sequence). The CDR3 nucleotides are TGTGCCAGCAGCCAAGCCAATCCTAGCACAGATACGCAGTATTTT. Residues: CASSQANPSTDTQYF.

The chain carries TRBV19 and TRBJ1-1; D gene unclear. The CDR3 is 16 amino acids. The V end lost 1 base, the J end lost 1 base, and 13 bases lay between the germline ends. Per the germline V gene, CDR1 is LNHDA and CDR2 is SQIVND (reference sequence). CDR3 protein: CASSIVGGTENTEAFF. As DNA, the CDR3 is TGTGCCAGTAGTATAGTCGGCGGCACTGAGAACACTGAAGCTTTCTTT. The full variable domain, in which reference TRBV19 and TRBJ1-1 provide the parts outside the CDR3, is DGGITQSPKYLFRKEGQNVTLSCEQNLNHDAMYWYRQDPGQGLRLIYYSQIVNDFQKGDIAEGYSVSREKKESFPLTVTSAQKNPTAFYLCASSIVGGTENTEAFFGQGTRLTVV.

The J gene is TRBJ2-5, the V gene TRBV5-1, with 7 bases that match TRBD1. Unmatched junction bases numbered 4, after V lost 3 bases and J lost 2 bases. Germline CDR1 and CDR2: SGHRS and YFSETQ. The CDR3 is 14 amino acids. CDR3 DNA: TGCGCCAGCAGCTCGATCAGGGGGCAAGAGACCCAGTACTTC. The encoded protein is CASSSIRGQETQYF.

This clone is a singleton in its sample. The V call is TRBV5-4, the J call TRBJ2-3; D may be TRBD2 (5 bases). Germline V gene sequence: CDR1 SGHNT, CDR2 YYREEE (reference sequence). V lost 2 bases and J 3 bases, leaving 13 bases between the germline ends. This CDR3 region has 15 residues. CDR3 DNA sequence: TGTGCCAGCAGCTTTTCGATCGGGATAACAGATACGCAGTATTTT. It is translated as CASSFSIGITDTQYF.

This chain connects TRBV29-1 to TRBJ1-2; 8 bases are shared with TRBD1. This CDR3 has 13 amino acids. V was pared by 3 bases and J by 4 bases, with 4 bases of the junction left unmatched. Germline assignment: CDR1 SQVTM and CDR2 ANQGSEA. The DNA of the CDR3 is TGCAGCGTTGATTACGACAGGGGCTATGGCTACACCTTC. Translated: CSVDYDRGYGYTF.

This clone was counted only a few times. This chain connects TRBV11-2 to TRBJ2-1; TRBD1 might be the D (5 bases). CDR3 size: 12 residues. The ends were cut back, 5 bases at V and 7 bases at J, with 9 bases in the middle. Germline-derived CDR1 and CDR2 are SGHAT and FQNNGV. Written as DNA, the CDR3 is TGTGCCAGCAGCACTCCAGGGAATGAGCAGTTCTTC. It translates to CASSTPGNEQFF.

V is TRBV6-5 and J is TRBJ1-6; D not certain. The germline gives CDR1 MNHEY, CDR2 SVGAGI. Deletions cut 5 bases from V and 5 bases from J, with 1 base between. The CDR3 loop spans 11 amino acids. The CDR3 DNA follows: TGTGCCAGCAGTCATAATTCACCCCTCCACTTT. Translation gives CASSHNSPLHF.

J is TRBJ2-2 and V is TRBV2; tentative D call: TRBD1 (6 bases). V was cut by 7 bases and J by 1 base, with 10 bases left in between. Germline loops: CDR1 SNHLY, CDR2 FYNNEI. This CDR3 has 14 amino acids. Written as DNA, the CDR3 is TGTGCCAGCACTACGGACAGGAACACCGGGGAGCTGTTTTTT. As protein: CASTTDRNTGELFF.

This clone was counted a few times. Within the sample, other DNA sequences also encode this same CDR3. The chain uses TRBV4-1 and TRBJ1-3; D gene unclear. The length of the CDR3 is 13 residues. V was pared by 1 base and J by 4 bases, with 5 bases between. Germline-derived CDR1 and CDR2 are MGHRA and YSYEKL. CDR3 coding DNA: TGCGCCAGCAGCCAAGTGGGCGGAAACACCATATATTTT. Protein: CASSQVGGNTIYF.